This T cell receptor beta chain was sequenced for a study of cytomegalovirus exposure and HLA in healthy donors. Study-wide results and limits: A subsequent analysis found that TCR clusters from the first cohort also tended to co-occur in the approximately 120 validation repertoires, with 90% to 95% of cluster scores above 0.

This clone occurred once. The antigen remains undetermined. The table came from immunoSEQ multiplex PCR; TCRdb's copy has only in-frame clones and leaves some out. The data hold over 150,000 clones, with approximately 81% observed a single time. CDR3 length: 12 residues. From germline, CDR1 is MNHNS and CDR2 SASEGT. V was clipped by 5 bases and J by 9 bases, with 11 bases between them. This rearrangement joins TRBV6-1 to TRBJ2-1; D call uncertain. Sequenced: PBMCs. The receptor's source is a man younger than 35 in good health and CMV-seropositive. The CDR3 bases are TGTGCCAGCAGTACTAACTCCGGTGAGCAGTTCTTC. Translating it yields CASSTNSGEQFF.